A selection of T cell receptor beta chains follows, all from one sample in a study of blood T cell repertoires in COVID-19. Some clones are missing from TCRdb's copy, which holds only in-frame ones; the method was immunoSEQ multiplex PCR. The repertoire consists of around 170,000 clones, with around 80% occurring once and the leading ten covering 6.5% to 7%. Sequenced sample: peripheral blood. The receptors shown here come from a man between 70 and 80 years old with active or convalescent COVID-19. Each CDR3 is given with its conserved first and last residue. The D gene is left open where the match is weak. A clone size is listed for some rows: how often the clone was seen (once, few, many), or a class if it is expanded.

NA	TRBJ1-2	NA	11	TRBV20-1	CSATANYGYTF	TGCAGTGCTACAGCTAACTATGGCTACACCTTC
NA	TRBJ1-4	NA	14	TRBV7-9	CASRPKGSNEKLFF	TGTGCCAGCCGTCCAAAGGGGTCTAATGAAAAACTGTTTTTT
NA	TRBJ2-3	once	14	TRBV7-9	CASSLTTSTDTQYF	TGTGCCAGCAGCTTAACGACTAGCACAGATACGCAGTATTTT
NA	TRBJ1-5	few	14	TRBV2	CASSTDRNNQPQHF	TGTGCCAGCAGTACTGACAGGAACAATCAGCCCCAGCATTTT
NA	TRBJ1-3	NA	14	TRBV5-1	CASSSIDRGNTIYF	TGCGCCAGCAGCTCTATTGACAGGGGAAACACCATATATTTT
NA	TRBJ1-1	once	14	TRBV5-1	CASSLDSWNTEAFF	TGCGCCAGCAGCTTGGACAGCTGGAACACTGAAGCTTTCTTT
TRBD2	TRBJ2-1	NA	19	TRBV11-3	CASSLGWASGGPGYNEQFF	TGTGCCAGCAGCTTAGGGTGGGCTAGCGGGGGGCCAGGGTACAATGAGCAGTTCTTC
NA	TRBJ1-1	once	19	TRBV19	CASSIKERGTGQGGSEAFF	TGTGCCAGTAGTATTAAGGAACGTGGGACGGGGCAGGGCGGGAGTGAAGCTTTCTTT
NA	TRBJ2-1	few	14	TRBV6-5	CASTLSGGNNEQFF	TGTGCCAGCACCCTTTCAGGTGGAAACAATGAGCAGTTCTTC
TRBD1	TRBJ2-1	NA	13	TRBV7-8	CASSLQDRAEQFF	TGTGCCAGCAGCCTCCAGGACAGGGCCGAGCAGTTCTTC
NA	TRBJ1-1	once	14	TRBV7-9	CASSFVQGGTEAFF	TGTGCCAGCAGCTTCGTACAGGGTGGAACTGAAGCTTTCTTT
TRBD1	TRBJ1-1	NA	14	TRBV19	CASGQGPSSGEAFF	TGTGCCAGCGGACAGGGCCCCTCTTCAGGTGAAGCTTTCTTT
NA	TRBJ1-4	NA	14	TRBV30	CAWRDKATNEKLFF	TGTGCCTGGAGGGACAAAGCAACTAATGAAAAACTGTTTTTT
TRBD1	TRBJ1-5	NA	17	TRBV5-8	CASSLDPGQGGGQPQHF	TGTGCCAGCAGCTTGGACCCGGGACAGGGGGGCGGTCAGCCCCAGCATTTT
TRBD1	TRBJ1-6	few	18	TRBV18	CASSPPPGQGTYNSPLHF	TGTGCCAGCTCACCACCCCCGGGACAGGGAACCTATAATTCACCCCTCCACTTT
NA	TRBJ1-1	NA	15	TRBV18	CASSPPTVQDAEAFF	TGTGCCAGCTCCCCACCGACAGTACAAGACGCTGAAGCTTTCTTT
TRBD1	TRBJ1-2	NA	15	TRBV5-1	CASSFRTTGGEVYTF	TGCGCCAGCAGCTTTAGAACGACAGGGGGTGAAGTCTACACCTTC